The rows below give T cell receptor beta chains drawn from one sample of a study of vaccination effects on CD4 cells after COVID-19. Profiled with immunoSEQ multiplex PCR; TCRdb holds only in-frame clones, not every one. The sample shows fewer than 90,000 clones, roughly two thirds of them seen only once. These receptors are not linked to any known antigen. The starting material was CD4+ T cells from PBMCs cultured with HIV peptides, obtained before COVID-19 vaccination. The receptors shown here come from a human donor who had a prior SARS-CoV-2 infection. Both conserved end residues are part of each CDR3. The order of the fields is clone size, J gene, D gene, V gene, CDR3 DNA, CDR3 protein. A D gene is named only where the DNA matches it firmly. Clone size appears in some rows only: once, few, many, or a class for an expanded clone.

clone size: .
J gene: TRBJ2-3
D gene: .
V gene: TRBV14
CDR3 DNA: TGTGCCAGCAGCCAGACACTAGCTGGGGCGCAGTATTTT
CDR3 protein: CASSQTLAGAQYF

clone size: .
J gene: TRBJ1-3
D gene: .
V gene: TRBV3-1/TRBV3-2
CDR3 DNA: TGTGCCAGCAGCCAAAACTCTGGAAACACCATATATTTT
CDR3 protein: CASSQNSGNTIYF

clone size: few
J gene: TRBJ1-6
D gene: .
V gene: TRBV5-1
CDR3 DNA: TGCGCCAGCAGTTCCTCCGGACTCCTAAATTCACCCCTCCACTTT
CDR3 protein: CASSSSGLLNSPLHF

clone size: few
J gene: TRBJ2-7
D gene: .
V gene: TRBV30
CDR3 DNA: TGTGCCTGGAGTGTTCTTCCGGGCCGGTCCTCCTACGAGCAGTACTTC
CDR3 protein: CAWSVLPGRSSYEQYF

clone size: .
J gene: TRBJ2-3
D gene: .
V gene: TRBV11-3
CDR3 DNA: TGTGCCAGCAGCTTAGGGGTCCAGAGGGTTGATACGCAGTATTTT
CDR3 protein: CASSLGVQRVDTQYF

clone size: .
J gene: TRBJ2-7
D gene: .
V gene: TRBV7-8
CDR3 DNA: TGTGCCAGCAGCCCCTGGAGGAACAGGGAGATTTACGAGCAGTACTTC
CDR3 protein: CASSPWRNREIYEQYF

clone size: .
J gene: TRBJ2-5
D gene: TRBD2
V gene: TRBV5-6
CDR3 DNA: TGTGCCAGCAGCCGAGCGGGAGTCGAGACCCAGTACTTC
CDR3 protein: CASSRAGVETQYF

clone size: .
J gene: TRBJ2-7
D gene: TRBD1
V gene: TRBV27
CDR3 DNA: TGTGCCAGCAGTTTATCGGGACAGGGGGTTCAAGGCGCCGACGAGCAGTACTTC
CDR3 protein: CASSLSGQGVQGADEQYF

clone size: .
J gene: TRBJ2-5
D gene: .
V gene: TRBV5-1
CDR3 DNA: TGCGCCAGCAGCTTGGCGGGTATCGAGACCCAGTACTTC
CDR3 protein: CASSLAGIETQYF

clone size: .
J gene: TRBJ1-1
D gene: TRBD1
V gene: TRBV11-3
CDR3 DNA: TGTGCCAGCAGCTTAGCCGAGGACAGGCCCGGCTTCTTT
CDR3 protein: CASSLAEDRPGFF

clone size: .
J gene: TRBJ2-7
D gene: TRBD2
V gene: TRBV25-1
CDR3 DNA: TGTGCCAGCAGTGAATGGACTAGCGGGAGTTCCTACGAGCAGTACTTC
CDR3 protein: CASSEWTSGSSYEQYF